Included here is one T cell receptor beta chain sequence, with context. What it binds is unknown. TCRdb's table, derived via immunoSEQ multiplex PCR, lists solely in-frame clones and lacks some. The data show 120,000 or so clones, with approximately 85% seen just once and about 1.5% held by the top ten. This entry belongs to a study of T cell responses to AZD1222 COVID-19 vaccine. Study-wide results and limits: Most donors were white British, females outnumbered males, and clonal diversity was possibly underestimated. Increases in Spike-specific TCR breadth and depth were seen after two AZD1222 doses. Unmutated variant regions are reportedly the target of nearly half of TCRs that are spike-specific.

The CDR3 sequence is 14 residues long. The V gene end was trimmed by 8 bases and the J gene end by 3 bases; junction bases not matched to a gene: 7. Germline V CDR1 and CDR2: MDHEN, SYDVKM. The gene calls are TRBV28 and TRBJ1-5, with 7 nucleotides matching TRBD1. This receptor was identified in an adult in good health. This specimen was peripheral blood, taken on day 0 of AZD1222 vaccination. The CDR3 DNA sequence: TGTGCCAGCGAAAAGACAGGGTACAATCAGCCCCAGCATTTT. Its translation: CASEKTGYNQPQHF.